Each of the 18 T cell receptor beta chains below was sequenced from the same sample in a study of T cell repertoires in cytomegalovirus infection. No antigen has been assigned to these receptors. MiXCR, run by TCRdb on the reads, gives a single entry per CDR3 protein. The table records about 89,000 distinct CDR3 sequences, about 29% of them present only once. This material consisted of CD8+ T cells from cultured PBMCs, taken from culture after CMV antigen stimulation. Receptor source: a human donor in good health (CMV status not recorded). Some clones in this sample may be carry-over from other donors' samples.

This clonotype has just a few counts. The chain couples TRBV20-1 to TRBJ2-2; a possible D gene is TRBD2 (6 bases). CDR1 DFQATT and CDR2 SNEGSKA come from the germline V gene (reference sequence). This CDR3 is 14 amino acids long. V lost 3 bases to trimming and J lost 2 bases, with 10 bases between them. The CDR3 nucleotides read TGCAGTGCTAGGGTGGGGGGTAACACCGGGGAGCTGTTTTTT. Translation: CSARVGGNTGELFF.

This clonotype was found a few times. CDR3 DNA: TGTGCCAGCAGCCGCCCAGGTGGCGTTAGCACAGATACGCAGTATTTT. Residues: CASSRPGGVSTDTQYF. The chain couples TRBV6-8 to TRBJ2-3; D gene unclear. V dropped 6 bases and J dropped 0 bases, with 16 bases sitting between them. Germline CDR1 and CDR2: MNHGY and SAAAGT. The CDR3 sequence is 16 residues long.

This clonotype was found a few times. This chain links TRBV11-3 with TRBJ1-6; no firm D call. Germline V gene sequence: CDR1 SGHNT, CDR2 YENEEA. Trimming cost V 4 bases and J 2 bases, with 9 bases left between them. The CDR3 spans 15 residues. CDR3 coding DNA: TGTGCCAGCAGCTCCCCGACCCCCTATAATTCACCCCTCCACTTT. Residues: CASSSPTPYNSPLHF. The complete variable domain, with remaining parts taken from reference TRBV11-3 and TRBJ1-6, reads EAGVVQSPRYKIIEKKQPVAFWCNPISGHNTLYWYLQNLGQGPELLIRYENEEAVDDSQLPKDRFSAERLKGVDSTLKIQPAELGDSAVYLCASSSPTPYNSPLHFGNGTRLTVT.

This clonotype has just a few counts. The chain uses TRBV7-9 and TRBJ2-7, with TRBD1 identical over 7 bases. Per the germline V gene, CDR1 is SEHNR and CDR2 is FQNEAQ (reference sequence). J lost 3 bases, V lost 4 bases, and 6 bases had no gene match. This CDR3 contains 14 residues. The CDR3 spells CASSSGTASYEQYF. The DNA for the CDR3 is TGTGCCAGCAGCTCCGGGACAGCAAGCTACGAGCAGTACTTC.

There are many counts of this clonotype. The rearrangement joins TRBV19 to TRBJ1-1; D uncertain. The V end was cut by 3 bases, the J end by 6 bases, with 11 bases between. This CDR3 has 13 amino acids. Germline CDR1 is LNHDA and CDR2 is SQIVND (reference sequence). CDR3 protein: CASSIPGTSEAFF. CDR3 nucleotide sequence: TGTGCCAGTAGTATTCCGGGCACATCTGAAGCTTTCTTT.

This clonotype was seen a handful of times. CDR3 loop: CASSYRDTIPSDGYTF. DNA for the CDR3: TGTGCCAGCAGCTATCGGGACACTATACCTAGCGATGGCTACACCTTC. The J gene is TRBJ1-2, the V gene TRBV7-8; a weak D match, TRBD1 (6 bases). The CDR3 length is 16 residues. V was clipped by 4 bases and J by 6 bases, with 21 bases between them. The germline V gene encodes CDR1 SGHVS and CDR2 FQNEAQ.

Here the CDR3 DNA reads TGTGCCAGCAGCTTAGATCCTAGCCTCCGGGAGACCCAGTACTTC. This gives the protein CASSLDPSLRETQYF. V is TRBV7-8 and J is TRBJ2-5, with D possibly TRBD2 on 5 matching bases. CDR1 and CDR2 from the germline V gene are SGHVS and FQNEAQ. With 1 base removed from V and 5 bases from J, the gap between germline ends came to 14 bases. The CDR3 is 15 amino acids.

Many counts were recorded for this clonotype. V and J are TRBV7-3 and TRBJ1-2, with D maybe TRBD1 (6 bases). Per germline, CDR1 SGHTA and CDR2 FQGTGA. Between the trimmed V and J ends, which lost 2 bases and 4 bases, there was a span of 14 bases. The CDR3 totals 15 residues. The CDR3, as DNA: TGTGCCAGCAGCTTAGGGCCAGGGGTTAGCTATGGCTACACCTTC. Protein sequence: CASSLGPGVSYGYTF.

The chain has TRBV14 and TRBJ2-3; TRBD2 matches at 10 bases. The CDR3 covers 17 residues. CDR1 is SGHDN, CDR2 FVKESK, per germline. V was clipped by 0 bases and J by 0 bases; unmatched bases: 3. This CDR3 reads CASSQDRLAGSTDTQYF. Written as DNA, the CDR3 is TGTGCCAGCAGCCAAGACCGACTAGCGGGCAGCACAGATACGCAGTATTTT. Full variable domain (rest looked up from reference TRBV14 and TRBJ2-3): EAGVTQFPSHSVIEKGQTVTLRCDPISGHDNLYWYRRVMGKEIKFLLHFVKESKQDESGMPNNRFLAERTGGTYSTLKVQPAELEDSGVYFCASSQDRLAGSTDTQYFGPGTRLTVL.

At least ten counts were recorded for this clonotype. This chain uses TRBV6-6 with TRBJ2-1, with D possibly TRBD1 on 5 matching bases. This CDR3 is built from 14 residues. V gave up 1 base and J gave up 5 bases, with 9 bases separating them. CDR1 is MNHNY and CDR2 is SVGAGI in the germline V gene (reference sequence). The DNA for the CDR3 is TGTGCCAGCAGTTACTTGGGGCGTCACAATGAGCAGTTCTTC. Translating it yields CASSYLGRHNEQFF.

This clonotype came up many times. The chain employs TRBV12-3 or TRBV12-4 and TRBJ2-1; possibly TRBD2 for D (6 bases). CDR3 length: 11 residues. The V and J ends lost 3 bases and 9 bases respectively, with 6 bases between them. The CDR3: CASSLGGEQFF. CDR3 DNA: TGTGCCAGCAGTTTGGGGGGTGAGCAGTTCTTC.

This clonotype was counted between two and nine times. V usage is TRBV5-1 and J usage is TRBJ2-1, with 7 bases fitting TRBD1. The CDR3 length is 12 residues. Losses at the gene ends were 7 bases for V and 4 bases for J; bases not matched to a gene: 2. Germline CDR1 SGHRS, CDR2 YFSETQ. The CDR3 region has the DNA TGCGCCAGCGGACAGGTATACAATGAGCAGTTCTTC. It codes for CASGQVYNEQFF.

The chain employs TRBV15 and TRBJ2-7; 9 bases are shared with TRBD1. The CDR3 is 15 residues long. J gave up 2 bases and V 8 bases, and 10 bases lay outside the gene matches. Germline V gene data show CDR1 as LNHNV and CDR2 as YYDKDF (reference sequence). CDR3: CATQGDGTGPYEQYF. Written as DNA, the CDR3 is TGTGCCACCCAAGGGGACGGGACAGGGCCCTACGAGCAGTACTTC.

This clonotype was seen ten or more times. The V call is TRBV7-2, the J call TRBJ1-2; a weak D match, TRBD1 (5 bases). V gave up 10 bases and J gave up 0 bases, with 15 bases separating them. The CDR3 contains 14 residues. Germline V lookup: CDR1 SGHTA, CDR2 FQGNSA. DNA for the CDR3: TGTGCCAAGTCCGGGACGGATTCTAACTATGGCTACACCTTC. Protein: CAKSGTDSNYGYTF. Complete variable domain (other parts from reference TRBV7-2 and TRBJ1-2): GAGVSQSPSNKVTEKGKDVELRCDPISGHTALYWYRQSLGQGLEFLIYFQGNSAPDKSGLPSDRFSAERTGGSVSTLTIQRTQQEDSAVYLCAKSGTDSNYGYTFGSGTRLTVV.

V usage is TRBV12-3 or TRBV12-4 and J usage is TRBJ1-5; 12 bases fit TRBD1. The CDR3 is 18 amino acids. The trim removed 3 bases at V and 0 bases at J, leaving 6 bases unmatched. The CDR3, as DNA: TGTGCCAGCAGTTTCGGGACAGGGGGCGCCTATAGCAATCAGCCCCAGCATTTT. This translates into CASSFGTGGAYSNQPQHF.

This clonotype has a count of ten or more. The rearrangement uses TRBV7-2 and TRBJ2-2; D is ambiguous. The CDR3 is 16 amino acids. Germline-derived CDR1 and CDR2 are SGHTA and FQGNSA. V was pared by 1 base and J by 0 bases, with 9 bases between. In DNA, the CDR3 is TGTGCCAGCAGCTTAGTATCACAGCCGAACACCGGGGAGCTGTTTTTT. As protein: CASSLVSQPNTGELFF.

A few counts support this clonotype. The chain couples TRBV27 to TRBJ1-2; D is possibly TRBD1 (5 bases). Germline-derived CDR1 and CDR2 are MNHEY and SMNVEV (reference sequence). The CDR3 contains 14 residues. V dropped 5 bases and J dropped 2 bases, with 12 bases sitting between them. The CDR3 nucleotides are TGTGCCAGCAGTCCCGGGACGAGGAACTATGGCTACACCTTC. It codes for CASSPGTRNYGYTF.

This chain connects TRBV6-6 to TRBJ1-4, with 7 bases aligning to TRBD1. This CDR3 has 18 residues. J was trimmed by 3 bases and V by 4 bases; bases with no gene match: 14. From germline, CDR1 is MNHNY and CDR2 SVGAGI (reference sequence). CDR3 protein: CASSSLPGTDLANEKLFF. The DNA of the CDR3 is TGTGCCAGCAGTTCACTCCCCGGGACAGATCTTGCTAATGAAAAACTGTTTTTT.